The 31 T cell receptor beta chains below were found in one sample sequenced in a study of T cells in Graves' hyperthyroidism and ophthalmopathy. RNA transcripts were the template for amplifying TCR beta CDR3 regions. The primer set for the first-round RT-PCR of the TCR CDR3 was HTBI. Each CDR3 protein is one row after TCRdb ran MiXCR on the multiplex PCR reads. In the table there are 240,000 or so distinct CDR3 sequences, roughly 17% of which are singletons. The sample was blood. The receptors were gathered from a young woman with Graves' ophthalmopathy.

In its sample, this clonotype was seen many times. The chain combines TRBV6-1 with TRBJ1-1, with 8 nucleotides matching TRBD1. After removal of 5 bases from V and 0 bases from J, the junction contained 5 bases not matched to a gene. This CDR3 comprises 15 residues. Germline V gene lookup returns CDR1 MNHNS and CDR2 SASEGT. The CDR3 DNA reads TGTGCCAGCAGTAGACAGGGGTTCTTGAACACTGAAGCTTTCTTT. The encoded protein is CASSRQGFLNTEAFF.

This clonotype was picked up many times. The chain recombines TRBV28 with TRBJ2-2; either TRBD1 or TRBD2 may fit D (5 bases each). CDR1 is MDHEN, CDR2 SYDVKM, per germline. The V gene lost 5 bases and the J gene lost 0 bases, with 10 bases spanning the gap. The CDR3 has 15 amino acids. Written as DNA, the CDR3 is TGTGCCAGCAGTGGGGGACCCCCGAACACCGGGGAGCTGTTTTTT. As protein: CASSGGPPNTGELFF.

The sample holds many counts of this clonotype. This sequence joins TRBV7-9 and TRBJ1-1, with a tentative D call TRBD1 (5 bases). V was cut by 3 bases and J by 1 base, with 12 bases left in between. Per the germline V gene, CDR1 is SEHNR and CDR2 is FQNEAQ (reference sequence). CDR3 length: 15 residues. The CDR3 sequence is CASSFSTRENTEAFF. The CDR3 DNA is TGTGCCAGCAGCTTTTCCACCAGGGAGAACACTGAAGCTTTCTTT.

This clonotype came up many times. The chain joins TRBV27 to TRBJ2-7, with 7 bases that match TRBD2. CDR1 and CDR2 (germline): MNHEY, SMNVEV (reference sequence). This CDR3 is built from 15 residues. Trimming cost V 5 bases and J 2 bases; bases outside gene matches: 9. CDR3 protein: CASSPLTSQPYEQYF. CDR3 nucleotide sequence: TGTGCCAGCAGTCCCCTGACTAGCCAACCCTACGAGCAGTACTTC.

This clonotype was recorded many times. J is TRBJ1-1 and V is TRBV2; 7 positions agree with TRBD1. The CDR3 sequence is 14 residues long. With V trimmed by 3 bases and J by 1 base, 2 bases remained unmatched. The V gene's germline CDR1 is SNHLY and CDR2 FYNNEI. CDR3 in amino acids: CASSDTGENTEAFF. The CDR3 DNA reads TGTGCCAGCAGTGATACAGGGGAGAACACTGAAGCTTTCTTT.

The chain links TRBV29-1 to TRBJ2-7, with D perhaps matching TRBD2 (6 bases). Germline CDR1 SQVTM, CDR2 ANQGSEA. The CDR3 runs to 15 residues. The V end lost 6 bases, the J end lost 2 bases, and 20 bases lay between the germline ends. Written as DNA, the CDR3 is TGCAGCGTCTCCTACCCCGGGACTGCCCCCTACGAGCAGTACTTC. Translation gives CSVSYPGTAPYEQYF.

This clonotype has only a few counts. The chain links TRBV12-3 or TRBV12-4 to TRBJ1-1; no firm D call. V was cut by 0 bases and J by 2 bases, with 13 bases left in between. The CDR3 covers 16 residues. The CDR3 protein is CASSLAPSRGNTEAFF. In nucleotides, the CDR3 is TGTGCCAGCAGTTTAGCCCCCTCTCGGGGAAACACTGAAGCTTTCTTT.

The table lists this clonotype with many counts. The rearrangement joins TRBV6-4 to TRBJ1-1; no reliable D call. Deletions cut 6 bases from V and 1 base from J, with 9 bases between. Germline lookup yields CDR1 MRHNA and CDR2 SNTAGT. The CDR3 loop spans 13 amino acids. The CDR3 nucleotides are TGTGCCAGCAGAGCGACAAGGAACACTGAAGCTTTCTTT. It specifies CASRATRNTEAFF.

This clonotype was detected ten times or more. The V gene is TRBV28, the J gene TRBJ2-7; TRBD2 aligns across 9 bases. CDR3 length: 18 residues. V shed 1 base and J 3 bases; nucleotides not matched to a gene: 13. From germline, CDR1 is MDHEN and CDR2 SYDVKM. For the CDR3, the DNA is TGTGCCAGCAGTTTATTCCCCGCGGGAGGGGCTGTGCTCTACGAGCAGTACTTC. This sequence encodes CASSLFPAGGAVLYEQYF. The whole variable domain, remainder taken from reference TRBV28 and TRBJ2-7, is DVKVTQSSRYLVKRTGEKVFLECVQDMDHENMFWYRQDPGLGLRLIYFSYDVKMKEKGDIPEGYSVSREKKERFSLILESASTNQTSMYLCASSLFPAGGAVLYEQYFGPGTRLTVT.

This clonotype was counted ten times or more. This chain connects TRBV7-2 to TRBJ2-4, with TRBD1 matching over 12 bases. V dropped 5 bases and J dropped 7; count of bases not matched to a gene: 9. This CDR3 has 16 amino acids. Germline values: CDR1 SGHTA, CDR2 FQGNSA. Here the CDR3 DNA reads TGTGCCAGCAGCGTAGAGGGGACAGGGGGCAGGAACATTCAGTACTTC. Its protein is CASSVEGTGGRNIQYF.

At least ten counts were recorded for this clonotype. This chain uses TRBV19 with TRBJ1-5; 8 positions match TRBD1. Germline V gene sequence: CDR1 LNHDA, CDR2 SQIVND (reference sequence). The CDR3 is 19 amino acids. The junction had 11 bases not matched to a gene; V was cut back by 1 base and J by 0 bases. The CDR3 spells CASSIAWADRAYSNQPQHF. The CDR3 DNA is TGTGCCAGTAGTATAGCTTGGGCGGACAGGGCTTATAGCAATCAGCCCCAGCATTTT.

Remarks on this clonotype: A much more abundant neighbour one base away suggests this may be a read error. J is TRBJ2-7 and V is TRBV6-1; no firm D call. The germline gives CDR1 MNHNS, CDR2 SASEGT. Trimming took 3 bases from V and 7 from J, leaving 19 bases between them. The length of the CDR3 is 15 residues. CDR3 region: CASSEARRRPSEQYF. CDR3 DNA sequence: TGTGCCAGCAGTGAGGCAAGGAGACGTCCATCGGAGCAGTACTTC.

The chain links TRBV19 to TRBJ1-1; D remains unclear. The length of the CDR3 is 11 residues. CDR1 is LNHDA and CDR2 is SQIVND in the germline V gene (reference sequence). Trimming removed 5 bases from V and 7 bases from J, with 8 bases in between. The DNA for the CDR3 is TGTGCCAGTAGTCACAACCTTGAAGCTTTCTTT. As protein: CASSHNLEAFF.

The chain couples TRBV5-6 to TRBJ2-2, with 7 bases fitting TRBD1. The CDR3 has 16 residues. Trimming removed 4 bases from V and 1 base from J; junction bases left unmatched: 7. Per germline, CDR1 SGHDT and CDR2 YYEEEE. The CDR3 DNA follows: TGTGCCAGCAGCCCCCGGTGGACAGGGAACACCGGGGAGCTGTTTTTT. Amino acids: CASSPRWTGNTGELFF.

The sample holds many counts of this clonotype. Written as DNA, the CDR3 is TGTGCCAGCAGCTCGCAGGGGGCGCATGGCTACACCTTC. Translation: CASSSQGAHGYTF. The chain combines TRBV11-3 with TRBJ1-2, with 8 bases identical to TRBD1. The J segment lost 6 bases and the V segment lost 4 bases, leaving 4 bases of the junction unmatched. This CDR3 region has 13 residues. Germline V gene sequence: CDR1 SGHNT, CDR2 YENEEA.

The genes are TRBV19 and TRBJ1-5; D gene ambiguous. The CDR3 totals 13 residues. Germline V CDR1 and CDR2: LNHDA, SQIVND (reference sequence). V lost 0 bases and J lost 7, with 7 bases in between. For the CDR3, the DNA is TGTGCCAGTAGTATAGATAGGGAACAGCCCCAGCATTTT. Protein product: CASSIDREQPQHF. Supplemented by reference TRBV19 and TRBJ1-5, the full variable domain reads DGGITQSPKYLFRKEGQNVTLSCEQNLNHDAMYWYRQDPGQGLRLIYYSQIVNDFQKGDIAEGYSVSREKKESFPLTVTSAQKNPTAFYLCASSIDREQPQHFGDGTRLSIL.

The V gene is TRBV7-9, the J gene TRBJ2-5; 10 bases fit TRBD1. The CDR3 sequence is 16 residues long. The germline V gene encodes CDR1 SEHNR and CDR2 FQNEAQ (reference sequence). V shed 6 bases, J shed 5 bases, and the junction held 12 bases outside the gene matches. CDR3 nucleotide sequence: TGTGCCAGCAGAGCGACTTGGACAGGGGGGAGGGAGACCCAGTACTTC. Its protein is CASRATWTGGRETQYF.

In its sample, this clonotype was seen many times. The rearrangement joins TRBV28 to TRBJ2-1, with no clear D. V was cut by 5 bases and J by 0 bases, with 11 bases left in between. This CDR3 region has 15 residues. Germline V gene sequence: CDR1 MDHEN, CDR2 SYDVKM. The DNA of the CDR3 is TGTGCCAGCAGTGTGGACGGCGTCTCCTACAATGAGCAGTTCTTC. Translation gives CASSVDGVSYNEQFF.

This clonotype has a count of ten or more. The rearrangement links TRBV29-1 to TRBJ1-4; no definite D call. This CDR3 has 12 amino acids. V lost 3 bases and J 8 bases, leaving 10 bases between the germline ends. The V gene's germline CDR1 is SQVTM and CDR2 ANQGSEA. CDR3 residues: CSVDRNEEKLFF. The CDR3 region has the DNA TGCAGCGTTGACAGGAATGAAGAAAAACTGTTTTTT.

This clonotype was seen repeatedly, ten times or more. This sequence joins TRBV25-1 and TRBJ2-7; D assignment may be TRBD1 or TRBD2 (5 bases each). CDR1 and CDR2 from the germline V gene are MGHDK and SYGVNS. Trimming took 3 bases from V and 2 from J, leaving 14 bases between them. The CDR3 totals 15 residues. In nucleotides, the CDR3 is TGTGCCAGCAGTGACCCCAACGGGGACCCCTACGAGCAGTACTTC. This translates into CASSDPNGDPYEQYF.

Many counts were recorded for this clonotype. The chain joins TRBV6-1 to TRBJ2-3; D perhaps matches TRBD2 (6 bases). Trimming removed 5 bases from V and 4 bases from J, with 10 bases in between. This CDR3 has 13 amino acids. CDR1 and CDR2 from the germline V gene are MNHNS and SASEGT. The CDR3 sequence is CASSRREADTQYF. In nucleotides, the CDR3 is TGTGCCAGCAGTCGCAGGGAGGCAGATACGCAGTATTTT.

As concerns this clonotype: Possible read error: a much larger clone is one base away. This sequence joins TRBV12-3 or TRBV12-4 and TRBJ2-2; D possibly corresponds to TRBD2 (6 bases). The CDR3 is 14 amino acids. V lost 5 bases, J lost 5 bases, and 12 bases lay in between. This CDR3 is CASSEPRGTGELFF. In DNA form, the CDR3 reads TGTGCCAGCAGTGAGCCCCGGGGGACCGGGGAGCTGTTTTTT.

This clonotype was detected ten times or more. V is TRBV7-2 and J is TRBJ1-1; D is unclear. This CDR3 is built from 13 residues. Germline V CDR1 and CDR2: SGHTA, FQGNSA. The V and J ends lost 1 base and 3 bases respectively, with 6 bases between them. The CDR3 region has the DNA TGTGCCAGCAGCTTAGAGAGGTACACTGAAGCTTTCTTT. Translated: CASSLERYTEAFF. The full variable domain, its missing parts supplied by reference TRBV7-2 and TRBJ1-1, is GAGVSQSPSNKVTEKGKDVELRCDPISGHTALYWYRQSLGQGLEFLIYFQGNSAPDKSGLPSDRFSAERTGGSVSTLTIQRTQQEDSAVYLCASSLERYTEAFFGQGTRLTVV.

The chain couples TRBV6-4 to TRBJ2-3; the match to TRBD2 covers 7 bases. The length of the CDR3 is 15 residues. V lost 2 bases to trimming and J lost 0 bases; unmatched junction nucleotides: 2. CDR1 MRHNA and CDR2 SNTAGT come from the germline V gene. CDR3 nucleotide sequence: TGTGCCAGCAGTGACGACGGGAGGAGCACAGATACGCAGTATTTT. Its protein is CASSDDGRSTDTQYF.

This clonotype was seen ten or more times. The chain has TRBV30 and TRBJ1-1; 10 bases fit TRBD1. Unmatched junction bases numbered 4, after V lost 5 bases and J lost 10 bases. CDR1 and CDR2 from the germline V gene are GTSNPN and SVGIG (reference sequence). This CDR3 contains 11 residues. As DNA, the CDR3 is TGTGCCTGGGACAGGGGGCAAGGAGCTTTCTTT. Translating it yields CAWDRGQGAFF.

There are many counts of this clonotype. The rearrangement links TRBV6-1 to TRBJ2-1, with 7 bases fitting TRBD2. Germline V gene data show CDR1 as MNHNS and CDR2 as SASEGT. The CDR3 spans 17 residues. V shed 8 bases and J 0 bases; nucleotides not matched to a gene: 13. CDR3 nucleotide sequence: TGTGCCAGCTCTCTCCTATATGGCGGGAGCTCCTACAATGAGCAGTTCTTC. Translated, it gives CASSLLYGGSSYNEQFF.

At least ten counts were recorded for this clonotype. The chain carries TRBV20-1 and TRBJ2-7; 9 bases agree with TRBD1. Trimming cost V 5 bases and J 3 bases; bases outside gene matches: 14. Germline V gene lookup returns CDR1 DFQATT and CDR2 SNEGSKA (reference sequence). The CDR3 has 16 amino acids. The CDR3: CSAPPRGQGHDYEQYF. CDR3 nucleotide sequence: TGCAGTGCTCCACCGAGGGGACAGGGCCACGACTACGAGCAGTACTTC.

This clonotype was seen ten or more times. V is TRBV4-3 and J is TRBJ2-7, with 7 bases aligning to TRBD1. This CDR3 is built from 15 residues. CDR1 is LGHNA and CDR2 is YSLEER in the germline V gene. The V gene end was trimmed by 0 bases and the J gene end by 2 bases; junction bases not matched to a gene: 4. Here the CDR3 reads CASSQDRDSTYEQYF. The CDR3 nucleotides are TGCGCCAGCAGCCAAGACCGGGACAGCACCTACGAGCAGTACTTC.

V gene TRBV19 combines with J gene TRBJ2-7; the match to TRBD1 covers 9 bases. V trimming: 7 bases; J trimming: 2 bases; junction bases outside the gene matches: 9. The CDR3 has 15 amino acids. Germline lookup yields CDR1 LNHDA and CDR2 SQIVND (reference sequence). CDR3 amino acids: CASNLRQGVTYEQYV. In nucleotides, the CDR3 is TGTGCCAGTAACCTTCGACAGGGGGTGACCTACGAGCAGTACGTC.

In this sample, this clonotype turned up many times. The V call is TRBV3-1, the J call TRBJ1-2; possible D gene TRBD1, 5 bases. This CDR3 has 13 amino acids. The V gene lost 2 bases and the J gene lost 9 bases, with 13 bases spanning the gap. Germline loops: CDR1 LGHDT, CDR2 YNNKEL (reference sequence). In DNA, the CDR3 is TGTGCCAGCAGCCAAATTGAGGGGTCTCGCTACACCTTC. Translating gives CASSQIEGSRYTF. The entire variable domain, with the rest obtained from reference TRBV3-1 and TRBJ1-2, is as follows: DTAVSQTPKYLVTQMGNDKSIKCEQNLGHDTMYWYKQDSKKFLKIMFSYNNKELIINETVPNRFSPKSPDKAHLNLHINSLELGDSAVYFCASSQIEGSRYTFGSGTRLTVV.

This clonotype has ten or more counts. CDR3 sequence reads: CASRLTGTTNEKLFF. As DNA, the CDR3 is TGTGCCAGCAGACTTACAGGGACAACTAATGAAAAACTGTTTTTT. The chain joins TRBV2 to TRBJ1-4; tentative D call: TRBD1 (6 bases). Trimming stripped 6 bases from V and 0 bases from J, with 11 bases between. The CDR3 covers 15 residues. Per germline, CDR1 SNHLY and CDR2 FYNNEI. Combining the CDR3 with reference TRBV2 and TRBJ1-4 gives the whole variable domain EPEVTQTPSHQVTQMGQEVILRCVPISNHLYFYWYRQILGQKVEFLVSFYNNEISEKSEIFDDQFSVERPDGSNFTLKIRSTKLEDSAMYFCASRLTGTTNEKLFFGSGTQLSVL.